The clone carrying this T cell receptor (beta chain) showed up just a few times. This entry is derived from a study of blood T cell repertoires in COVID-19. Assay used: immunoSEQ multiplex PCR; TCRdb lists only in-frame clones, some missing. The repertoire has about 82,000 clones, more than 75% of them found once; the top ten carry 5.5% to 7.5%. The sample taken for sequencing was peripheral blood. This clonotype was sampled from a man over 45 with active or convalescent COVID-19.

CDR3 nucleotide sequence: TGTGCCAGCTCACCACCTAGCGGGGGGATAAACAATGAGCAGTTCTTC. Residues: CASSPPSGGINNEQFF. The rearrangement links TRBV18 to TRBJ2-1, with 10 bases aligning to TRBD2. This CDR3 region has 16 residues. Unmatched junction bases numbered 4, after V lost 0 bases and J lost 5 bases. The germline CDR1 and CDR2 sequences are KGHSH and LQKENI. The entire variable domain, with the rest obtained from reference TRBV18 and TRBJ2-1, is as follows: NAGVMQNPRHLVRRRGQEARLRCSPMKGHSHVYWYRQLPEEGLKFMVYLQKENIIDESGMPKERFSAEFPKEGPSILRIQQVVRGDSAAYFCASSPPSGGINNEQFFGPGTRLTVL.